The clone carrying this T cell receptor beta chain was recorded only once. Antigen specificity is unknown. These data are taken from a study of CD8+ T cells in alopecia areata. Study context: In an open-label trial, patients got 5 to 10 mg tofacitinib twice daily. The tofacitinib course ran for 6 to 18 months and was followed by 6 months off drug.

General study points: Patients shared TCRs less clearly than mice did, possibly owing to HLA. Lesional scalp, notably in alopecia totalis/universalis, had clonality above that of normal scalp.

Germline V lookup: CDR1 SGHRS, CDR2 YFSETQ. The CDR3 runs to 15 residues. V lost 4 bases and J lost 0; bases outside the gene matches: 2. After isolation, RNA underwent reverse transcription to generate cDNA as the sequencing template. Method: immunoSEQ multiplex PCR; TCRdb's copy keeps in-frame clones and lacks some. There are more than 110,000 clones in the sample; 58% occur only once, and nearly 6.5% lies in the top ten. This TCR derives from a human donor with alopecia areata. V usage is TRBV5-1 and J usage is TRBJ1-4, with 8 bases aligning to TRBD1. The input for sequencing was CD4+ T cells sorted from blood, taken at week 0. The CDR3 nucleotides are TGCGCCAGCAGCGCACAGGGGGCAACTAATGAAAAACTGTTTTTT. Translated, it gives CASSAQGATNEKLFF. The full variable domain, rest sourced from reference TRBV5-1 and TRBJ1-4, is KAGVTQTPRYLIKTRGQQVTLSCSPISGHRSVSWYQQTPGQGLQFLFEYFSETQRNKGNFPGRFSGRQFSNSRSEMNVSTLELGDSALYLCASSAQGATNEKLFFGSGTQLSVL.